Listed below are T cell receptor beta chains from one sample, sequenced in a study of blood T cell repertoires in COVID-19. Assay used: immunoSEQ multiplex PCR; TCRdb lists only in-frame clones, some missing. The table shows 200,000 to 300,000 clones, with 70% to 90% occurring only once. The sequenced sample was peripheral blood. Receptor source: a woman between 55 and 75 years old with active or convalescent COVID-19. CDR3s include the opening cysteine and the closing phenylalanine or tryptophan. D genes are given only for firm matches. The size entry is marked missing in some rows and otherwise reads once, few, many or a size class.

TRBJ2-1	TRBV5-1	NA	NA	TGCGCCAGCGGCATAAGGAGCTCCTACAATGAGCAGTTCTTC	CASGIRSSYNEQFF
TRBJ1-1	TRBV19	NA	NA	TGTGCCAGTAGTATCGGGCGGGCGAACACTGAAGCTTTCTTT	CASSIGRANTEAFF
TRBJ2-2	TRBV29-1	TRBD2	few	TGCAGCGTTGTAGCGGGGCAGAACACCGGGGAGCTGTTTTTT	CSVVAGQNTGELFF
TRBJ1-1	TRBV5-8	TRBD1	NA	TGTGCCACGTATCAGGGGGAAGAAAAGAAAGCTTTCTTT	CATYQGEEKKAFF
TRBJ2-5	TRBV19	NA	NA	TGTGCCAGTAGTATAGTCGGGGGGCAGGGGGAGACCCAGTACTTC	CASSIVGGQGETQYF
TRBJ2-7	TRBV28	TRBD2	NA	TGTGCCAGCACCCCTACGGGACTAGCGGGGGGAAGCTCCTACGAGCAGTACTTC	CASTPTGLAGGSSYEQYF
TRBJ1-1	TRBV7-2	TRBD1	NA	TGTGCCAGCAGCTTAGGTCTAGGGGGCGCGGGTCCCACTGAAGCTTTCTTT	CASSLGLGGAGPTEAFF
TRBJ2-5	TRBV5-1	NA	NA	TGCGCCAGCAGCTCACAGGGTCAAGAGACCCAGTACTTC	CASSSQGQETQYF
TRBJ2-7	TRBV19	NA	NA	TGTGCCAGTACACCAGGGTTGGGCTACGAGCAGTACTTC	CASTPGLGYEQYF
TRBJ2-7	TRBV30	TRBD1	NA	TGTGCCTGGAGTTCCCCGGGACAGAGCTACGAGCAGTACTTC	CAWSSPGQSYEQYF
TRBJ1-1	TRBV5-1	NA	NA	TGCGCCAGCAGCTTGGGGGGCAGCACTGAAGCTTTCTTT	CASSLGGSTEAFF
TRBJ2-1	TRBV19	NA	NA	TGTGCCAGTCGCCCTGCGGGGGGACAGTACTATTCGCAGTTCTTC	CASRPAGGQYYSQFF
TRBJ2-2	TRBV11-3	TRBD2	NA	TGTGCCAGCATCGGTAGGGGACTAGCGGGAGAAGGGGAGCTGTTTTTT	CASIGRGLAGEGELFF
TRBJ2-1	TRBV24-1	TRBD2	NA	TGTGCCACCAGTGATCAGATAGCGGGAGTCAATGAGCAGTTCTTC	CATSDQIAGVNEQFF
TRBJ2-7	TRBV2	NA	once	TGTGCCAGCCAGGGAAGCAGGGGAACCTACGAGCAGTACTTC	CASQGSRGTYEQYF
TRBJ2-1	TRBV4-2	TRBD2	NA	TGTGCCAGCAGCGCCCGGTGGACTAGCGGGGGGAACAATGAGCAGTTCTTC	CASSARWTSGGNNEQFF
TRBJ2-1	TRBV11-2	NA	NA	TGTGCCAGCAGCTTTAACGGGGGTGAGCAGTTCTTC	CASSFNGGEQFF
TRBJ2-7	TRBV11-3	TRBD2	NA	TGTGCCAGCAGCCCTTCCCTGGGAGGGCCCATCCACGAGCAGTACTTC	CASSPSLGGPIHEQYF
TRBJ2-3	TRBV9	NA	NA	TGTGCCAGCAGTGCTACCCCCGCTGACACAGATACGCAGTATTTT	CASSATPADTDTQYF
TRBJ1-6	TRBV11-3	TRBD1	NA	TGTGCCAGCAGCCGAGGACAGGATAATTCACCCCTCCACTTT	CASSRGQDNSPLHF